The 21 T cell receptor beta chains reported below all come from one sample, sequenced in a study of blood T cell repertoires in COVID-19. Profiling relied on immunoSEQ multiplex PCR, and the TCRdb table lists in-frame clones only, not all of them. The sample holds approximately 280,000 clones, approximately 83% seen once. The specimen sequenced was peripheral blood. The source is a woman in her seventies with acute or convalescent COVID-19.

This chain links TRBV7-3 with TRBJ2-3; D is possibly TRBD1 (8 bases). V lost 4 bases, J lost 6 bases, and 14 bases lay in between. The CDR3 sequence is 14 residues long. Germline V gene lookup returns CDR1 SGHTA and CDR2 FQGTGA. CDR3 sequence (DNA): TGTGCCAGCAGCTCCACAGGGGGAGGGGATACGCAGTATTTT. It is translated as CASSSTGGGDTQYF.

The gene calls are TRBV5-8 and TRBJ1-4; D unresolved. The CDR3 is 13 amino acids. Deletions cut 2 bases from V and 5 bases from J, with 7 bases between. The germline CDR1 and CDR2 sequences are SGHTS and YDEGEE. The CDR3 region is CASSFHSNEKLFF. The CDR3 DNA reads TGTGCCAGCAGCTTCCACAGCAATGAAAAACTGTTTTTT.

This clone appeared a single time. The rearrangement links TRBV5-1 to TRBJ2-2; 7 bases are a match to TRBD2. The CDR3 length is 15 residues. J was trimmed by 6 bases and V by 0 bases; bases with no gene match: 5. Germline CDR1 is SGHRS and CDR2 is YFSETQ. CDR3 in amino acids: CASSLGTRGSGELFF. In nucleotides, the CDR3 is TGCGCCAGCAGCTTGGGGACTAGAGGATCCGGGGAGCTGTTTTTT.

This chain links TRBV27 with TRBJ2-5; 7 bases are shared with TRBD2. Germline trimming cut 3 bases from V and 4 bases from J; bases unmatched to any gene: 5. The CDR3 extends over 14 amino acids. Germline V CDR1 and CDR2: MNHEY, SMNVEV (reference sequence). In DNA, the CDR3 is TGTGCCAGCAGTTTGGAGGGCGGGGGAGAGACCCAGTACTTC. Its protein is CASSLEGGGETQYF.

This clone was seen only once. The chain has TRBV27 and TRBJ2-7; TRBD2 might be the D (6 bases). The CDR3 covers 14 residues. The V and J ends lost 5 bases and 3 bases respectively, with 14 bases between them. Germline CDR1 is MNHEY and CDR2 is SMNVEV (reference sequence). The CDR3 spells CASSRRRDYYEQYF. The CDR3 coding sequence is TGTGCCAGCAGTAGACGGCGGGATTACTACGAGCAGTACTTC.

The V gene is TRBV9, the J gene TRBJ1-5; D gene uncertain. Germline lookup yields CDR1 SGDLS and CDR2 YYNGEE. V lost 2 bases and J 2 bases, leaving 8 bases between the germline ends. This CDR3 spans 14 amino acids. The CDR3 is CASSVSAGNQPQHF. As DNA, the CDR3 is TGTGCCAGCAGCGTTAGTGCTGGCAATCAGCCCCAGCATTTT. The whole variable domain, remainder taken from reference TRBV9 and TRBJ1-5, is DSGVTQTPKHLITATGQRVTLRCSPRSGDLSVYWYQQSLDQGLQFLIQYYNGEERAKGNILERFSAQQFPDLHSELNLSSLELGDSALYFCASSVSAGNQPQHFGDGTRLSIL.

The CDR3 DNA sequence: TGTGCCAGCAGGGGCCTTCGGGACAGAAACACCATATATTTT. Translated, it gives CASRGLRDRNTIYF. This rearrangement joins TRBV2 to TRBJ1-3, with D perhaps TRBD1 (6 bases). Germline V gives CDR1 SNHLY, CDR2 FYNNEI. The V end lost 6 bases, the J end lost 5 bases, and 14 bases lay between the germline ends. The CDR3 sequence is 14 residues long.

The chain employs TRBV6-5 and TRBJ2-2, with D unresolved. V gave up 7 bases and J gave up 2 bases, with 8 bases separating them. This CDR3 region has 13 residues. Germline V lookup: CDR1 MNHEY, CDR2 SVGAGI. CDR3 nucleotide sequence: TGTGCCAGCACTCCGGTCAACACCGGGGAGCTGTTTTTT. Protein sequence: CASTPVNTGELFF.

This clone has only one observation. V gene TRBV10-1 combines with J gene TRBJ2-3; D is perhaps TRBD2 (7 bases). The length of the CDR3 is 16 residues. CDR1 WNHNN and CDR2 SYGVQD come from the germline V gene (reference sequence). Deletions cut 6 bases from V and 1 base from J, with 17 bases between. The CDR3 is CASRLRGGMGTDTQYF. The CDR3 DNA reads as TGCGCCAGCAGATTAAGGGGGGGCATGGGCACAGATACGCAGTATTTT.

This clone occurred once. The chain has TRBV5-1 and TRBJ2-2, with D uncertain. CDR3 length: 14 amino acids. CDR1 SGHRS and CDR2 YFSETQ come from the germline V gene. Trimming took 3 bases from V and 0 from J, leaving 6 bases between them. CDR3 bases: TGCGCCAGCAGCTGGGCCGCGAACACCGGGGAGCTGTTTTTT. Protein product: CASSWAANTGELFF.

This chain joins TRBV9 and TRBJ2-6; 7 bases map to TRBD1. V shed 4 bases and J 0 bases; nucleotides not matched to a gene: 4. This CDR3 is built from 16 residues. The V gene's germline CDR1 is SGDLS and CDR2 YYNGEE. CDR3 amino acids: CASSSDRASGANVLTF. DNA for the CDR3: TGTGCCAGCAGCTCAGACAGGGCCTCTGGGGCCAACGTCCTGACTTTC.

DNA of the CDR3: TGTGCCTGGAGTCCTGCTAGCACTGAAGCTTTCTTT. This gives the protein CAWSPASTEAFF. V and J are TRBV30 and TRBJ1-1; no clear D gene. Trimming pared 2 bases from V and 4 bases from J, leaving 8 bases between. The CDR3 runs 12 residues. Germline V gene sequence: CDR1 GTSNPN, CDR2 SVGIG (reference sequence).

This clone came up once. This sequence joins TRBV6-6 and TRBJ1-6, with D hard to call. Germline loops: CDR1 MNHNY, CDR2 SVGAGI (reference sequence). Trimming removed 6 bases at V and 0 bases at J, with 15 bases between. The CDR3 loop spans 17 amino acids. This CDR3 is CASSRGMGSSYNSPLHF. The CDR3 DNA follows: TGTGCCAGCAGCCGAGGTATGGGGAGCTCCTATAATTCACCCCTCCACTTT.

In DNA, the CDR3 is TGTGCCAGCAGGGGGGCCCGAGACACTGAAGCTTTCTTT. Its translation: CASRGARDTEAFF. The J gene is TRBJ1-1, the V gene TRBV2; the D gene is possibly TRBD1 (6 bases). Trimming shortened V by 6 bases and J by 3 bases, and 11 bases separated the two germline ends. This CDR3 region has 13 residues. Per the germline V gene, CDR1 is SNHLY and CDR2 is FYNNEI.

This chain links TRBV10-3 with TRBJ2-3, with TRBD1 as a possible D gene (6 bases). The length of the CDR3 is 12 residues. V shed 7 bases and J shed 3 bases, with 8 bases lying between them. CDR1 and CDR2 (germline): ENHRY, SYGVKD. The CDR3 coding sequence is TGTGCCATCAAAGACAGGACAGATACGCAGTATTTT. It yields the protein CAIKDRTDTQYF.

The CDR3 is CASSPGTIRNTIYF. The CDR3 DNA is TGTGCCAGCAGCCCCGGGACTATCAGAAACACCATATATTTT. The chain joins TRBV7-2 to TRBJ1-3, with D possibly being TRBD1 (5 bases). Trimming left V 5 bases short and J 5 bases short, with 13 bases between. Germline CDR1 reads SGHTA; CDR2 reads FQGNSA. This CDR3 contains 14 residues.

The chain combines TRBV12-3 or TRBV12-4 with TRBJ2-7, with D possibly matching TRBD1 (6 bases). This CDR3 has 13 residues. The V gene lost 4 bases and the J gene lost 6 bases, with 13 bases spanning the gap. CDR3 nucleotide sequence: TGTGCCAGCAGTTCCGGGACATTCGGCGAGCAGTACTTC. Translation gives CASSSGTFGEQYF.

The chain carries TRBV20-1 and TRBJ1-2; TRBD1 is a possible D gene (6 bases). V was clipped by 7 bases and J by 6 bases, with 12 bases between them. There are 11 residues in the CDR3. Germline CDR1 and CDR2: DFQATT and SNEGSKA (reference sequence). CDR3 DNA: TGCAGTGTGGGGGGGACACATGGCTACACCTTC. Protein: CSVGGTHGYTF.

The V call is TRBV5-5, the J call TRBJ1-5; TRBD1 is a possible D gene (6 bases). The CDR3 has 13 amino acids. V was cut by 1 base and J by 4 bases, with 6 bases left in between. CDR1 and CDR2 (germline): SGHKS, YYEKEE (reference sequence). The CDR3 region is CASSLTGNQPQHF. The CDR3 DNA follows: TGTGCCAGCAGCTTGACAGGGAATCAGCCCCAGCATTTT.

The V and J genes are TRBV6-5 and TRBJ1-2; no reliable D call. The CDR3 is 14 amino acids. V lost 2 bases and J 4 bases, leaving 11 bases between the germline ends. CDR1 and CDR2 (germline): MNHEY, SVGAGI. DNA for the CDR3: TGTGCCAGCAGTTACGGCTCAGTTACCTATGGCTACACCTTC. Translated, it gives CASSYGSVTYGYTF.

The genes are TRBV18 and TRBJ2-1; 10 bases fit TRBD2. Trimming removed 2 bases from V and 8 bases from J; junction bases left unmatched: 6. This CDR3 has 15 residues. Germline V gene lookup returns CDR1 KGHSH and CDR2 LQKENI. The CDR3 loop is CASSPLAGGGDEQFF. The CDR3 nucleotides read TGTGCCAGCTCACCATTAGCGGGGGGCGGCGATGAGCAGTTCTTC.